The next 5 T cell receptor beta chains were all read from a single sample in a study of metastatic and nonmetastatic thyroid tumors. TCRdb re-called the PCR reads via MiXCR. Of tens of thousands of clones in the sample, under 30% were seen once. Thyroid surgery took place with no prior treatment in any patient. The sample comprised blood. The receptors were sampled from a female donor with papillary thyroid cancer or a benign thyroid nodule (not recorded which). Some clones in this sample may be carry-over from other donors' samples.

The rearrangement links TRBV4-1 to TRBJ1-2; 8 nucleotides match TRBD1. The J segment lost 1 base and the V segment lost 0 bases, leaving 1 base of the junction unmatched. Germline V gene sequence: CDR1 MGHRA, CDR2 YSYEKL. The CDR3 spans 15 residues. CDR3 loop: CASSQEGQGNYGYTF. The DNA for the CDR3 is TGCGCCAGCAGCCAAGAAGGACAGGGTAACTATGGCTACACCTTC.

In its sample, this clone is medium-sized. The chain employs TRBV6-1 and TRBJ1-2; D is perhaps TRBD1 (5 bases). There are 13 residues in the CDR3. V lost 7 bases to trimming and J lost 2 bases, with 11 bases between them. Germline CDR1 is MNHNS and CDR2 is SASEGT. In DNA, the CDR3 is TGTGCCAGCAACTTGCAGGGAAACTATGGCTACACCTTC. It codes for CASNLQGNYGYTF.

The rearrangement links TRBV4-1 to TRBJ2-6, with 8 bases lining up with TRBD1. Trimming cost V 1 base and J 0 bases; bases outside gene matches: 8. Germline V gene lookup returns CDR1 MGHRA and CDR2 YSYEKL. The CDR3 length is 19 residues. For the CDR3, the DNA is TGCGCCAGCAGCCAAGTGGGCAGGGGGCGCCTCTCTGGGGCCAACGTCCTGACTTTC. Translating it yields CASSQVGRGRLSGANVLTF.

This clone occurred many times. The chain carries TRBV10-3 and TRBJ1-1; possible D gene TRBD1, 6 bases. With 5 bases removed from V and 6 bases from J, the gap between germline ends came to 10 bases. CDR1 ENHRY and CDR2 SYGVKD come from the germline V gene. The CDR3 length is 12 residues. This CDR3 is CAISPGQSEAFF. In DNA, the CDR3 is TGTGCCATCAGTCCTGGACAGTCTGAAGCTTTCTTT.

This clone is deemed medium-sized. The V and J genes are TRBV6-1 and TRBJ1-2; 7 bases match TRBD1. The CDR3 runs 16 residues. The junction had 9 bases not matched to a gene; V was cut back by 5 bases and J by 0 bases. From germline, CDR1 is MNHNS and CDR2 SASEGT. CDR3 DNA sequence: TGTGCCAGCAGTTCTGGACAGGACCGTTCTAACTATGGCTACACCTTC. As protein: CASSSGQDRSNYGYTF.